This TCR beta chain was documented in a study of CD8+CD57+ T cells in acquired aplastic anemia. The use of genomic DNA as template underpinned the TCR beta VDJ and CDR3 profiling. MiXCR was run by TCRdb on the reads, yielding one entry per CDR3 protein. The sample holds approximately 150,000 distinct CDR3 sequences, 40% to 55% seen once. The CDR3 is 14 amino acids. V shed 10 bases, J shed 1 base, and the junction held 8 bases outside the gene matches. Germline values: CDR1 MNHEY, CDR2 SMNVEV (reference sequence). Patients picked for sequencing had shown CD8+CD57+ cell expansion detected by flow cytometry. This clonotype was seen a few times.

This clonotype originated in a human donor with aplastic anemia. Sequences were obtained from sorted CD4+, CD8+, or CD8+CD57+ T cells (not recorded which) from PBMCs. The chain recombines TRBV27 with TRBJ2-3; 7 bases match TRBD2. DNA of the CDR3: TGTGCCACGACTCGGGACTACGGCACAGATACGCAGTATTTT. Amino acids: CATTRDYGTDTQYF.